This T cell receptor beta chain is drawn from a study of T cell responses to AZD1222 COVID-19 vaccine (dated by TCRdb to about 2021). With regard to the full study: AZD1222 recipients with second doses at about 4 weeks or about 12 weeks were pooled, because spike-specific TCR depth and breadth did not differ between schedules. Enrollment into the trials was organized by age into subgroups of 18-55, 56-69 and 70-plus years, and those subgroups contained roughly 140, 27 and 60 TCR-sequenced participants, respectively. A total of 230 to 250 trial participants underwent TCR sequencing, of whom nearly 210 had received two doses of AZD1222 and 26 had received two doses of the MenACWY control vaccine.

V is cut by 6 bases and J by 2 bases, and the space between the germline ends is 17 bases. The CDR3 numbers 15 residues from cysteine through phenylalanine. Just CDR3 DNA is preserved here, 45 bases in frame from base 1. As encoded in the germline V gene, CDR1 is SGHAT while CDR2 is FQNNGV. A remark on this clone: Its recognized antigen is unknown. No base quality information exists; no much larger clone differs at one position.

The investigation overall reported the following: Spike-specific TCR breadth and depth rose significantly after two AZD1222 doses compared with day 0 and with MenACWY recipients. Participants were mostly white British, with more females than males. The authors suggested clonal diversity may have been underestimated. The 56-69-year group was small, and its depth increase did not reach significance, likely because of low power. Conclusions about previously exposed vaccinees are limited, since just 5 or 6 AZD1222 recipients were seropositive for SARS-CoV-2 at baseline. Reportedly, almost half of the unique spike-specific TCRs recognized epitopes lying outside the regions that are mutated in the B.1.351 and B.1.1.7 variants. Because no day 14 peak-response samples were available, repertoires were characterized only after the peak T cell response. CD4 TCRs associated with the vaccine covered the entire spike protein, and the dominant responses were in regions 160-218 and 743-854.

The CDR3 regions of human TCRbeta chains were analyzed by immunosequencing. Processing in the source paper ran as follows. Repertoire TCRs were matched against a reference library of SARS-CoV-2-specific TCRs generated with the MIRA antigen-specificity platform. Breadth was defined as the fraction of unique TCRs that were SARS-CoV-2-associated, and depth was defined as the fraction of total T cells that were SARS-CoV-2-associated. Each spike-specific TCR was assigned to its reactive spike region and to a CD4 or CD8 class using the MIRA data. Log10-transformed breadth and depth values were compared by one-way ANOVA with Sidak's multiple comparisons tests. The immuneACCESS repertoire file appears here via TCRdb, limited to in-frame rearrangements. These files lack a portion of the clones; in checked studies, under half of the deficit traces to unresolved V genes, and the cause of the others is not known. D and trimming were read from the DNA, whereas the V and J calls and clone size are those reported in that table. A total of about 56,000 clones appear in this sample, roughly 85% of them only once. The ten top clones hold more than 13% of the sample.

Explained via the paper, the time point label denotes: baseline before first vaccination. Vaccinee samples came from UK trials COV001 and COV002, including a single-blind randomized controlled phase 2/3 trial of AZD1222 (ChAdOx1 nCoV-19) in healthy adults. For TCRbeta chain sequencing, PBMC samples from trial participants were taken at day 0 and at day 28 after the second dose. This specimen was peripheral blood, taken on day 0 of AZD1222 vaccination. The sequence joins TRBV11-2 to TRBJ2-7; matching of 6 bases hints at TRBD1 as the D gene. The clonotype originates from an adult in good health. The CDR3 region: CASRKPGTGTYEQYF. The DNA sequence reads TGTGCCAGCAGGAAACCGGGAACAGGGACCTACGAGCAGTACTTC.